The subject of this entry is one TCR beta chain. The authors' processing: By means of reference gene primer amplification, nucleated cell counts were estimated. Profiled with immunoSEQ multiplex PCR; TCRdb holds only in-frame clones, not every one. That table gives V, J and clone size, and the DNA gave D and trimming. The sample contains over 80,000 clones, 75% to 90% of which appear only once. This record comes from a study of blood T cell repertoires in COVID-19. Study information: Some COVID-19 samples were acute and others convalescent; all came from the United States, Italy and Spain. In each case, the material was cDNA or gDNA derived from T cells, B-cell-depleted T cells, or PBMCs.

CDR3 length: 14 amino acids. CDR1 and CDR2 (germline): GTSNPN, SVGIG (reference sequence). Losses at the gene ends were 0 bases for V and 7 bases for J; bases not matched to a gene: 4. This TCR derives from an elderly man with active or convalescent COVID-19. V gene TRBV30 combines with J gene TRBJ2-2; 8 bases are a match to TRBD1. Sequencing was carried out using peripheral blood. The CDR3 DNA reads TGTGCCTGGAGTGTACTGACAGGGGTCGGGGAGCTGTTTTTT. It translates to CAWSVLTGVGELFF.